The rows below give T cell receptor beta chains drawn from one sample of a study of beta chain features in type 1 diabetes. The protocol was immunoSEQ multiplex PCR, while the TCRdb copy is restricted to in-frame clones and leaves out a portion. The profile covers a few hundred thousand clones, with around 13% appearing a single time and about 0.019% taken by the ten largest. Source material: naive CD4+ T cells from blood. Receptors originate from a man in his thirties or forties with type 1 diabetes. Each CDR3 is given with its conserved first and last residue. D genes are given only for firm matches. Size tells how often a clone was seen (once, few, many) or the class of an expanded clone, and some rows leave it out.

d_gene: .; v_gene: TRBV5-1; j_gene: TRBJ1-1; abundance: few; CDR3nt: TGCGCCAGCAGCTTGGCTCAGCGCGACACTGAAGCTTTCTTT; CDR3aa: CASSLAQRDTEAFF
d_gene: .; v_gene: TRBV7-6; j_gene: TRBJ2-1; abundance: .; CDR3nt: TGTGCCAGCAGCTTGAGTTCCCGGGGGGCATACAATGAGCAGTTCTTC; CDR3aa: CASSLSSRGAYNEQFF
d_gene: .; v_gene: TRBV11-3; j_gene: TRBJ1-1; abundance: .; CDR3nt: TGTGCCAGCAGCTCCACAGGGCTATGGGGGTGGACAAACACTGAAGCTTTCTTT; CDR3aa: CASSSTGLWGWTNTEAFF
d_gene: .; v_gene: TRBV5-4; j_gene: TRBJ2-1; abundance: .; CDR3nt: TGTGCCAGCAGCTCTCCAGCCTACAATGAGCAGTTCTTC; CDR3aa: CASSSPAYNEQFF
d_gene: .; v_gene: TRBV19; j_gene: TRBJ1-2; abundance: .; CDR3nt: TGTGCCAGTACCCGCCGGGATATATATGGCTACACCTTC; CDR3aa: CASTRRDIYGYTF
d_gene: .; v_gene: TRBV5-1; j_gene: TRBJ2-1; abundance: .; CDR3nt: TGCGCCAGCAGTGCCGAAGTAGACAATGAGCAGTTCTTC; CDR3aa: CASSAEVDNEQFF
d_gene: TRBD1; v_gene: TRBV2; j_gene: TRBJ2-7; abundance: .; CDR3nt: TGTGCCAGTCTGAGAGGTCGGGACAGGAGCTCCTACGAGCAGTACTTC; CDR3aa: CASLRGRDRSSYEQYF
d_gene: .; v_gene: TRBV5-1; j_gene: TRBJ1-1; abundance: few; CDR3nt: TGCGCCAGCAGCCAATCGACAGGTTTAAAGAACACTGAAGCTTTCTTT; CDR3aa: CASSQSTGLKNTEAFF
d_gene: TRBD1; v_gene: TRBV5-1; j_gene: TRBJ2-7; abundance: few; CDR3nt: TGCGCCAGCAGCTCACCGGGACAGGGCTTCTACGAGCAGTACTTC; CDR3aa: CASSSPGQGFYEQYF
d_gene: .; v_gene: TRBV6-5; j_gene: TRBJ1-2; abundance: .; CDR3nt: TGTGCCAGCAGTTACGGGGGGAATGCTAACTATGGCTACACCTTC; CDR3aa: CASSYGGNANYGYTF
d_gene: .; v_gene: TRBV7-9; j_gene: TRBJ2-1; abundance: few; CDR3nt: TGTGCCAGCAGCCTCACCGGGACAACCTACAATGAGCAGTTCTTC; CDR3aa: CASSLTGTTYNEQFF
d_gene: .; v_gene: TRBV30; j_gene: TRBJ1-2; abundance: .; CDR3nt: TGTGCCTGGAATTTGGGTCGCGGTGGAGGGGCTAACTATGGCTACACCTTC; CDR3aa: CAWNLGRGGGANYGYTF
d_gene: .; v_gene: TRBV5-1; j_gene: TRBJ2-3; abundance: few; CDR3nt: TGCGCCAGCAGCCTCGGGGGACCCACAGATACGCAGTATTTT; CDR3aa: CASSLGGPTDTQYF
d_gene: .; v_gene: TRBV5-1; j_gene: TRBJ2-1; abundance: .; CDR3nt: TGCGCCAGCAGCCAAACAGGGAGACCCTACAATGAGCAGTTCTTC; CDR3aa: CASSQTGRPYNEQFF
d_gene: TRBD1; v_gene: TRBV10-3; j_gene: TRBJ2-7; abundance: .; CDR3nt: TGTGCCATCAGGTCCGGACAGGGAGCCTCCTACGAGCAGTACTTC; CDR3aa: CAIRSGQGASYEQYF
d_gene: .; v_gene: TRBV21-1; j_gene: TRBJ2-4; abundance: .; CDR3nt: TGTGCCAGCAGCGGACAGGGTGGGAACATTCAGTACTTC; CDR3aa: CASSGQGGNIQYF
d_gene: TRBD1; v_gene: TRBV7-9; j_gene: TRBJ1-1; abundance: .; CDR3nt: TGTGCCAGCAGCCTAGGGAACCCGACAGGGGACACTGAAGCTTTCTTT; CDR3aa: CASSLGNPTGDTEAFF
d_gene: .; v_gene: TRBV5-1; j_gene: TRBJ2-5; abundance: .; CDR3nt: TGCGCCAGCAGCACGACAGTTCAACAAGAGACCCAGTACTTC; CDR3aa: CASSTTVQQETQYF
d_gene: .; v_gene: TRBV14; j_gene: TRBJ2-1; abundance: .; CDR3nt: TGTGCCAGCAGTTCTAGTCCCTACAATGAGCAGTTCTTC; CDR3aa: CASSSSPYNEQFF
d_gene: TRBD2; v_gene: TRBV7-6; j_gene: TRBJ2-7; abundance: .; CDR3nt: TGTGCCAGCAGCTTAGTGTCGGGGGGCTCCTACGAGCAGTACTTC; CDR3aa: CASSLVSGGSYEQYF
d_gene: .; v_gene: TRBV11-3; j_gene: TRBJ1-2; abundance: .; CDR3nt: TGTGCCAGCAGCATCGCGGGGGCCCCATCCCATGGCTACACCTTC; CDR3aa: CASSIAGAPSHGYTF
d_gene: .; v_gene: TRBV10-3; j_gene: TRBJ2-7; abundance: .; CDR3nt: TGTGCCATCGACCGGGGAGGCGAGCAGTACTTC; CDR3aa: CAIDRGGEQYF
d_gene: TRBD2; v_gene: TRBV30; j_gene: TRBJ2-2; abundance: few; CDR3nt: TGTGCCGGAGCGGGGTGGGTCGGGGAGCTGTTTTTT; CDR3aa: CAGAGWVGELFF
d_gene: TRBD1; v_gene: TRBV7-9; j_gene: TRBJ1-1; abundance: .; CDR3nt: TGTGCCAGCAGCCAGGGACAGTTGAACACTGAAGCTTTCTTT; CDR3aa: CASSQGQLNTEAFF
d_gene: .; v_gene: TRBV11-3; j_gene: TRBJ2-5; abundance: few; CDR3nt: TGTGCCAGCAGCCTTAGTCAGGGTGTGATGGAGACCCAGTACTTC; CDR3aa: CASSLSQGVMETQYF
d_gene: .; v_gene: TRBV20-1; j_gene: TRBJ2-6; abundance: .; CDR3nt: TGCAGTGCATTAGGGCCCCGGGGCCTGACTTTC; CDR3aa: CSALGPRGLTF
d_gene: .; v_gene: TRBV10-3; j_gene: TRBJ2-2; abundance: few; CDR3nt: TGTGCCATCAGTGGAGCTCTGGAAGGGGCCGGGGAGCTGTTTTTT; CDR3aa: CAISGALEGAGELFF
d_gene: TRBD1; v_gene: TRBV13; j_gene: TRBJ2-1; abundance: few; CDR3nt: TGTGCCAGCAGGAGGACAGGGGGCCGCGTTGAGCAGTTCTTC; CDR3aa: CASRRTGGRVEQFF